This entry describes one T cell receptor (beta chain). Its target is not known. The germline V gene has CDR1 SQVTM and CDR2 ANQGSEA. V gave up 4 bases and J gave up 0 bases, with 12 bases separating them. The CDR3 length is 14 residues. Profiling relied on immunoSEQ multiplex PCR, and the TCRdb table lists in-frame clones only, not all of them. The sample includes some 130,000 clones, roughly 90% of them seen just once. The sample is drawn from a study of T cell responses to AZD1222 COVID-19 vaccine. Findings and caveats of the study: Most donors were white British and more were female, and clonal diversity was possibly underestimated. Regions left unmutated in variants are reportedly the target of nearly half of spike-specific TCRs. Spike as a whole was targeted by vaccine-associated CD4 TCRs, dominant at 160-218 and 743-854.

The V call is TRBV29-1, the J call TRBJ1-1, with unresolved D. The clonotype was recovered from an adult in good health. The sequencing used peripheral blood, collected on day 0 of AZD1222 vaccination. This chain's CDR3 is CSVVEGGMNTEAFF. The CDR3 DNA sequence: TGCAGCGTTGTAGAGGGTGGCATGAACACTGAAGCTTTCTTT. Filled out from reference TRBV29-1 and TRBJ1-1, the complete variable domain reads SAVISQKPSRDICQRGTSLTIQCQVDSQVTMMFWYRQQPGQSLTLIATANQGSEATYESGFVIDKFPISRPNLTFSTLTVSNMSPEDSSIYLCSVVEGGMNTEAFFGQGTRLTVV.